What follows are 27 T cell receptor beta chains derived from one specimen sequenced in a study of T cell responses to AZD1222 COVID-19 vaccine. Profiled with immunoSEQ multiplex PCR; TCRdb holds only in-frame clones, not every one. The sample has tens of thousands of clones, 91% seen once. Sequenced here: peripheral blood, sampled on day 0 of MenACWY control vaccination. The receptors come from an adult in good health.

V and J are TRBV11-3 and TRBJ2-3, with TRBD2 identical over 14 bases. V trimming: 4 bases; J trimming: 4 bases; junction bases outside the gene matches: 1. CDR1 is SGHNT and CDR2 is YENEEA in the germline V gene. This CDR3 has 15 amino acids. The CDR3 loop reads CASSWGLAGADTQYF. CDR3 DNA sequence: TGTGCCAGCAGCTGGGGACTAGCGGGAGCAGATACGCAGTATTTT. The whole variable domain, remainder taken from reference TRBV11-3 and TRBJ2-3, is EAGVVQSPRYKIIEKKQPVAFWCNPISGHNTLYWYLQNLGQGPELLIRYENEEAVDDSQLPKDRFSAERLKGVDSTLKIQPAELGDSAVYLCASSWGLAGADTQYFGPGTRLTVL.

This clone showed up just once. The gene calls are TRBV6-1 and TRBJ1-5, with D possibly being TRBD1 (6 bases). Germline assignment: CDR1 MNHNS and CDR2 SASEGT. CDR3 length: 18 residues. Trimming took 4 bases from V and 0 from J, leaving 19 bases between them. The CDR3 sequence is CASSVPRQGTYSNQPQHF. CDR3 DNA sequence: TGTGCCAGCAGTGTCCCCCGGCAGGGGACGTATAGCAATCAGCCCCAGCATTTT.

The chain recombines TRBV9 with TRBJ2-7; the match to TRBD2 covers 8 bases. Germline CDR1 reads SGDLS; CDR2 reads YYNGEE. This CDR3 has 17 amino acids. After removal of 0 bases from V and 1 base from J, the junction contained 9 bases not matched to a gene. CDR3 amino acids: CASSVGGRLAGSYEQYF. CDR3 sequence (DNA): TGTGCCAGCAGCGTAGGAGGGCGGCTAGCGGGTTCCTACGAGCAGTACTTC.

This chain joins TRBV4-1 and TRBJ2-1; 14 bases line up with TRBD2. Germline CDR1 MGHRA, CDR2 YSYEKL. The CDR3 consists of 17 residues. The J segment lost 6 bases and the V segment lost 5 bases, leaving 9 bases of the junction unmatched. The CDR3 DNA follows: TGCGCCAGCAGCATAGAGGGACTAGCGGGAGTGGGCAATGAGCAGTTCTTC. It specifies CASSIEGLAGVGNEQFF.

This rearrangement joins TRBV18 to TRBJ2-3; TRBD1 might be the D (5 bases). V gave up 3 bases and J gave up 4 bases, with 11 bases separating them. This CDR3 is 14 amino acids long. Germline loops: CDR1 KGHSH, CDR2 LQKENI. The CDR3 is CASSPRVGPDTQYF. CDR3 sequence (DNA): TGTGCCAGCTCACCCAGGGTGGGCCCAGATACGCAGTATTTT.

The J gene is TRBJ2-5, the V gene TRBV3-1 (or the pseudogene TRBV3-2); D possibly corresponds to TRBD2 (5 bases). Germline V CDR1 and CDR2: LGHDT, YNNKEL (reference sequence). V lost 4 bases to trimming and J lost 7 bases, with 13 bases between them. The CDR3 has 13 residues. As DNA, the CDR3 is TGTGCCAGCAGCCGCCGGGATACGTCGACCCAGTACTTC. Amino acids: CASSRRDTSTQYF.

The chain's CDR3 is CASSPGFGTEAFF. CDR3 nucleotide sequence: TGTGCCAGCTCACCAGGGTTTGGGACTGAAGCTTTCTTT. J is TRBJ1-1 and V is TRBV18; D unclear. This CDR3 spans 13 amino acids. Germline CDR1 KGHSH, CDR2 LQKENI. Trimming pared 2 bases from V and 5 bases from J, leaving 9 bases between.

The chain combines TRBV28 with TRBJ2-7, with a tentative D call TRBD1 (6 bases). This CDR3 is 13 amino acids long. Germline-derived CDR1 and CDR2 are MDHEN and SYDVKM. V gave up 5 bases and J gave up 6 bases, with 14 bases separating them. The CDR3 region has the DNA TGTGCCAGCAGTCCCCGGGACACCCGCGAGCAGTACTTC. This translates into CASSPRDTREQYF. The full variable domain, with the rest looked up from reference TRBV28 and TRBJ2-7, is DVKVTQSSRYLVKRTGEKVFLECVQDMDHENMFWYRQDPGLGLRLIYFSYDVKMKEKGDIPEGYSVSREKKERFSLILESASTNQTSMYLCASSPRDTREQYFGPGTRLTVT.

The CDR3 nucleotides are TGCAGCGTTGAAGCCCAGAACTATGGCTACACCTTC. As protein: CSVEAQNYGYTF. This chain connects TRBV29-1 to TRBJ1-2, with D hard to call. Trimming took 1 base from V and 2 from J, leaving 5 bases between them. The CDR3 length is 12 residues. Germline loops: CDR1 SQVTM, CDR2 ANQGSEA.

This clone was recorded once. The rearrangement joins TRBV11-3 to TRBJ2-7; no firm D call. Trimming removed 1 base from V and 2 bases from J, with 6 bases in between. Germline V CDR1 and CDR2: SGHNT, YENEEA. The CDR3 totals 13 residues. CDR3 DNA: TGTGCCAGCAGCTTAGCCCCTACCTACGAGCAGTACTTC. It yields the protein CASSLAPTYEQYF.

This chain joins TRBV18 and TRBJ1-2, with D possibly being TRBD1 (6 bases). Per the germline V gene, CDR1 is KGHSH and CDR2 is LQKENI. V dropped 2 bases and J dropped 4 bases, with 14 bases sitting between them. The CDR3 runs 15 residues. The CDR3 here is CASSPAHQGRYGYTF. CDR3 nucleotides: TGTGCCAGCTCACCAGCTCACCAGGGGCGCTATGGCTACACCTTC.

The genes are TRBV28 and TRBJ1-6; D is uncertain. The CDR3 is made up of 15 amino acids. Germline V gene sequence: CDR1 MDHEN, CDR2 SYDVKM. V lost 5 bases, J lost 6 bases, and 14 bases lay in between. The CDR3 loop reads CASSPPGEGNSPLHF. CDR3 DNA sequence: TGTGCCAGCAGTCCCCCGGGAGAGGGTAATTCACCCCTCCACTTT.

The CDR3 sequence: CASSLSWGGYTF. The CDR3 coding sequence is TGTGCCAGCAGCCTAAGCTGGGGTGGCTACACCTTC. This chain links TRBV7-2 with TRBJ1-2, with D uncertain. Trimming removed 5 bases at V and 7 bases at J, with 11 bases between. The CDR3 has 12 residues. Germline V CDR1 and CDR2: SGHTA, FQGNSA.

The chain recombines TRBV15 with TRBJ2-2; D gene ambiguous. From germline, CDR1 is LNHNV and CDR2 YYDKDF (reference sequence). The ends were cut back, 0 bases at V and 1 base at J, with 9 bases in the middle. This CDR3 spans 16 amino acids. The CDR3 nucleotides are TGTGCCACCAGCAGAGATATCGCAGGGAACACCGGGGAGCTGTTTTTT. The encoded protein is CATSRDIAGNTGELFF.

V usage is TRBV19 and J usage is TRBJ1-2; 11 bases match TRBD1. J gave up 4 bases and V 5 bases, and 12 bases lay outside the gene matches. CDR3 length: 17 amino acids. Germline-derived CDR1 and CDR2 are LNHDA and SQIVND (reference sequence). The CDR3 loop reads CASSRARTGGSIYGYTF. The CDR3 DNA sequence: TGTGCCAGTAGTCGAGCTCGGACAGGGGGCAGTATCTATGGCTACACCTTC.

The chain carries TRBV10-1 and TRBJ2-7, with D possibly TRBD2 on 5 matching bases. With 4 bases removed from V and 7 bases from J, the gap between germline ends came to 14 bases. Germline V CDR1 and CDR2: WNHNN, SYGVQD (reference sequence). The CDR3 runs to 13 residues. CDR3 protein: CASSVKATGEQYF. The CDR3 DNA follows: TGCGCCAGCAGTGTAAAGGCCACGGGGGAGCAGTACTTC.

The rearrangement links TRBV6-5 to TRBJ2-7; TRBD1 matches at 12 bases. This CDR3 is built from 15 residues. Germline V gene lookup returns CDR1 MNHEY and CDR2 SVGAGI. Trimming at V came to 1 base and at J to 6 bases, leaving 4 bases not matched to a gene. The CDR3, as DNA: TGTGCCAGCAGTTACTTAGGGACAGGGGGCTCCGAGCAGTACTTC. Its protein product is CASSYLGTGGSEQYF.

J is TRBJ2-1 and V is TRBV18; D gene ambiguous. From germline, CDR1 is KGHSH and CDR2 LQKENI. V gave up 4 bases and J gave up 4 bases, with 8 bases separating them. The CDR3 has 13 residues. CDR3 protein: CASSRDQYNEQFF. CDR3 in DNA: TGTGCCAGCTCACGGGATCAGTACAATGAGCAGTTCTTC.

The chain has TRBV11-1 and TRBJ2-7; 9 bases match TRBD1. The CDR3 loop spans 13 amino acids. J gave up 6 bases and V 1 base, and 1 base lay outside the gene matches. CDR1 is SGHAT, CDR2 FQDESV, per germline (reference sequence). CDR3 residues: CASSLVGQGEQYF. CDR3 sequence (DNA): TGTGCCAGCAGCTTAGTGGGACAGGGCGAGCAGTACTTC.

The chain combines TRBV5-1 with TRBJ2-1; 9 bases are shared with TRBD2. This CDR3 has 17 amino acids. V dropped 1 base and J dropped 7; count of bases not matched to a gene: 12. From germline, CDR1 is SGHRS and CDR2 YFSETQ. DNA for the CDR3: TGCGCCAGCAGCTTGCCGCGGTCTAGCGGGATAGGTAATGAGCAGTTCTTC. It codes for CASSLPRSSGIGNEQFF. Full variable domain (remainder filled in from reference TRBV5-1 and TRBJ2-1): KAGVTQTPRYLIKTRGQQVTLSCSPISGHRSVSWYQQTPGQGLQFLFEYFSETQRNKGNFPGRFSGRQFSNSRSEMNVSTLELGDSALYLCASSLPRSSGIGNEQFFGPGTRLTVL.

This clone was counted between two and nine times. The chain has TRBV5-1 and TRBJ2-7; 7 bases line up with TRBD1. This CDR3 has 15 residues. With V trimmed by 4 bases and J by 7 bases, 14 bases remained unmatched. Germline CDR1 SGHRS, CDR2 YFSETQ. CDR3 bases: TGCGCCAGCAGCCGTTTACCCGGGACAGTAAAGGAGCAGTACTTC. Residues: CASSRLPGTVKEQYF.

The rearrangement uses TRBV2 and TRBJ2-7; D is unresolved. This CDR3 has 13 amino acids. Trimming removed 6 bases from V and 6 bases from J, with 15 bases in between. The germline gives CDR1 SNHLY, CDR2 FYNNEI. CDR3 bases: TGTGCCAGCAGATTCACTCCGGATGGCGAGCAGTACTTC. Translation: CASRFTPDGEQYF.

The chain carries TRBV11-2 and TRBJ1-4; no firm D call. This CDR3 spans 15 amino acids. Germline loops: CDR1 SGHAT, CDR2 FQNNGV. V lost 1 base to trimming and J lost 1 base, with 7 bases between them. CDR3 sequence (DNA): TGTGCCAGCAGCTTAGGGGTGGGAACTAATGAAAAACTGTTTTTT. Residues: CASSLGVGTNEKLFF.

The CDR3 nucleotides are TGTGCCAGCAGAACCTTACAGGATTCACCCCTCCACTTT. Translated, it gives CASRTLQDSPLHF. The chain is built from TRBV6-6 and TRBJ1-6, with D perhaps matching TRBD1 (5 bases). CDR1 and CDR2 from the germline V gene are MNHNY and SVGAGI (reference sequence). Trimming left V 6 bases short and J 8 bases short, with 11 bases between. The CDR3 length is 13 residues.

CDR3 coding DNA: TGTGCCAGCAGCTTATCTGGAAGCGGGAGCTACTTGAGGTCCTACGAGCAGTACTTC. Protein sequence: CASSLSGSGSYLRSYEQYF. This chain links TRBV7-9 with TRBJ2-7; 8 bases fit TRBD2. This CDR3 contains 19 residues. After removal of 2 bases from V and 1 base from J, the junction contained 16 bases not matched to a gene. The germline CDR1 and CDR2 sequences are SEHNR and FQNEAQ (reference sequence).

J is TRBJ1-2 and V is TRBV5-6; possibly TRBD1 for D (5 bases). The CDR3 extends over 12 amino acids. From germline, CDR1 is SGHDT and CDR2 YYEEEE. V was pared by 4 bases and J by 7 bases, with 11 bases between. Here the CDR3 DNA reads TGTGCCAGCAGCCCTGGGGGGGGTGGCTACACCTTC. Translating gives CASSPGGGGYTF.

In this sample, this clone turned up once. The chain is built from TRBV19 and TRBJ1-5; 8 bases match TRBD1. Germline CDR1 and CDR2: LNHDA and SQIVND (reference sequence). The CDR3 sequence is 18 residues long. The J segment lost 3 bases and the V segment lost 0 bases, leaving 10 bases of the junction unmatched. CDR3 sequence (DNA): TGTGCCAGTAGTATAGATCCCCCGACAGGGGCGAACAATCAGCCCCAGCATTTT. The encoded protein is CASSIDPPTGANNQPQHF. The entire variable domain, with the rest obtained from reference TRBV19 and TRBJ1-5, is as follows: DGGITQSPKYLFRKEGQNVTLSCEQNLNHDAMYWYRQDPGQGLRLIYYSQIVNDFQKGDIAEGYSVSREKKESFPLTVTSAQKNPTAFYLCASSIDPPTGANNQPQHFGDGTRLSIL.